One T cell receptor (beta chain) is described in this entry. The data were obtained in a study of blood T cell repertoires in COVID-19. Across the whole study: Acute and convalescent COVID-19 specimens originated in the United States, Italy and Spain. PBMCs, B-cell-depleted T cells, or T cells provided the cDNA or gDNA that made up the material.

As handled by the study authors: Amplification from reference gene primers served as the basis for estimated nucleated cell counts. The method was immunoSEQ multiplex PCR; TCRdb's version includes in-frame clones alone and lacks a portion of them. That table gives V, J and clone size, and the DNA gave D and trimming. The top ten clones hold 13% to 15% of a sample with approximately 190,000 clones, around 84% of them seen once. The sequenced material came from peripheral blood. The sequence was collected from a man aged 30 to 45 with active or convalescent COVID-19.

CDR3 nucleotide sequence: TGTGCCAGCAGCTTAACGCGGGACACTGAAGCTTTCTTT. As protein: CASSLTRDTEAFF. The genes are TRBV7-3 and TRBJ1-1; D unresolved. In germline, CDR1 is SGHTA, CDR2 FQGTGA. Trimming cost V 0 bases and J 3 bases, with 5 bases left between them. CDR3 size: 13 residues.